These 12 T cell receptor beta chains were sequenced from one sample in a study of cytomegalovirus exposure and HLA in healthy donors (TCRdb year 2017). The receptor library was made with the immunoSEQ multiplex PCR assay. The multiplex PCR relied on a mix of 60 forward primers for TCR Vbeta segments and 13 reverse primers for TCR Jbeta segments. The table was pulled from immuneACCESS by TCRdb, which kept in-frame rearrangements only. Such tables lose some clones; where checked, under half of the loss comes from unresolved V genes, and the rest has no known cause. The sample includes around 200,000 clones, with more than 85% observed a single time. Around 1% of the sample comes from the top ten. Specimen: PBMCs. The receptor source for this set is a woman aged 18-29 years in good health and CMV-seronegative.

V and J are TRBV7-2 and TRBJ2-1; 8 nucleotides line up with TRBD2. Germline V gene data show CDR1 as SGHTA and CDR2 as FQGNSA. The ends lost 4 bases at V and 8 bases at J; junction bases unmatched: 4. The CDR3 length is 13 residues. The CDR3 loop reads CASSSGLEHEQFF. The CDR3 coding sequence is TGTGCCAGCAGCTCGGGACTAGAACATGAGCAGTTCTTC.

V and J are TRBV15 and TRBJ1-4; unclear D gene. Trimming cost V 0 bases and J 8 bases, with 7 bases left between them. CDR3 length: 13 amino acids. Germline V lookup: CDR1 LNHNV, CDR2 YYDKDF (reference sequence). In DNA form, the CDR3 reads TGTGCCACCAGCAGAGATGGGAGAGAAAAACTGTTTTTT. Residues: CATSRDGREKLFF.

This clone was seen more than once but under ten times. V usage is TRBV7-2 and J usage is TRBJ1-2, with 7 bases identical to TRBD1. Germline values: CDR1 SGHTA, CDR2 FQGNSA. J lost 4 bases, V lost 4 bases, and 9 bases had no gene match. CDR3 length: 15 residues. The DNA for the CDR3 is TGTGCCAGCAGCTCATTAACAGGGGATCGCTATGGCTACACCTTC. Translation gives CASSSLTGDRYGYTF.

This rearrangement joins TRBV7-2 to TRBJ1-6; weak D call: TRBD1 (6 bases). Per the germline V gene, CDR1 is SGHTA and CDR2 is FQGNSA. Trimming cost V 4 bases and J 6 bases, with 13 bases left between them. CDR3 length: 15 amino acids. For the CDR3, the DNA is TGTGCCAGCAGCTACGGGACAACAGTTAATTCACCCCTCCACTTT. Its translation: CASSYGTTVNSPLHF. The full variable domain, in which reference TRBV7-2 and TRBJ1-6 provide the parts outside the CDR3, is GAGVSQSPSNKVTEKGKDVELRCDPISGHTALYWYRQSLGQGLEFLIYFQGNSAPDKSGLPSDRFSAERTGGSVSTLTIQRTQQEDSAVYLCASSYGTTVNSPLHFGNGTRLTVT.

This sequence joins TRBV9 and TRBJ2-1, with 9 bases aligning to TRBD2. V shed 3 bases and J 3 bases; nucleotides not matched to a gene: 4. Germline V gives CDR1 SGDLS, CDR2 YYNGEE. The length of the CDR3 is 15 residues. This chain's CDR3 is CASSAVAGVYNEQFF. The CDR3 DNA is TGTGCCAGCAGCGCCGTAGCGGGAGTCTACAATGAGCAGTTCTTC.

J is TRBJ1-2 and V is TRBV7-9; D is perhaps TRBD1 (5 bases). V lost 10 bases and J lost 3, with 12 bases in between. This CDR3 comprises 12 residues. Germline V CDR1 and CDR2: SEHNR, FQNEAQ (reference sequence). The CDR3 bases are TGTGCCATCAGGGCAGTCTACTATGGCTACACCTTC. Protein: CAIRAVYYGYTF.

The gene calls are TRBV6-1 and TRBJ1-5; 11 positions agree with TRBD1. V gave up 7 bases and J gave up 7 bases; unmatched junction bases: 9. This CDR3 comprises 15 residues. Germline CDR1 reads MNHNS; CDR2 reads SASEGT. CDR3 sequence (DNA): TGTGCCAGCAACATTAGGACAGGGGGCAGCCAGCCCCAGCATTTT. It translates to CASNIRTGGSQPQHF.

This chain uses TRBV4-3 with TRBJ1-1; D perhaps matches TRBD1 (5 bases). Trimming cost V 4 bases and J 0 bases, with 15 bases left between them. This CDR3 is 16 amino acids long. CDR1 is LGHNA, CDR2 YSLEER, per germline. DNA for the CDR3: TGCGCCAGCAGCCGGGCAGGGAAAGTCATGAACACTGAAGCTTTCTTT. As protein: CASSRAGKVMNTEAFF.

This rearrangement joins TRBV7-6 to TRBJ1-5; no clear D. V was pared by 7 bases and J by 4 bases, with 14 bases between. Germline V gives CDR1 SGHVS, CDR2 FNYEAQ. The CDR3 sequence is 14 residues long. The CDR3 protein is CASTPTTSNQPQHF. The CDR3 nucleotides read TGTGCCAGCACCCCCACCACCAGTAATCAGCCCCAGCATTTT. Full variable domain (remainder filled in from reference TRBV7-6 and TRBJ1-5): GAGVSQSPRYKVTKRGQDVALRCDPISGHVSLYWYRQALGQGPEFLTYFNYEAQQDKSGLPNDRFSAERPEGSISTLTIQRTEQRDSAMYRCASTPTTSNQPQHFGDGTRLSIL.

The CDR3 DNA sequence: TGCGCCAGCAGCTTGCAGCTGGACAGAGCTTACAATGAGCAGTTCTTC. Protein product: CASSLQLDRAYNEQFF. The V call is TRBV5-1, the J call TRBJ2-1, with D perhaps TRBD1 (6 bases). Trimming cost V 1 base and J 4 bases, with 15 bases left between them. The CDR3 is 16 amino acids. Germline CDR1 reads SGHRS; CDR2 reads YFSETQ.

V usage is TRBV27 and J usage is TRBJ2-1; TRBD1 is a possible D gene (5 bases). The CDR3 has 18 residues. V was pared by 6 bases and J by 0 bases, with 21 bases between. CDR1 and CDR2 (germline): MNHEY, SMNVEV (reference sequence). DNA for the CDR3: TGTGCCAGCAGGGGGCTAAAAGGGGTCTCAAGCTCCTACAATGAGCAGTTCTTC. Amino acid sequence: CASRGLKGVSSSYNEQFF.

This clone was found a few times. V usage is TRBV4-1 and J usage is TRBJ2-7; 7 bases are shared with TRBD2. There are 14 residues in the CDR3. Germline loops: CDR1 MGHRA, CDR2 YSYEKL. Trimming cost V 4 bases and J 1 base; bases outside gene matches: 4. The CDR3 protein is CASSLTGGSYEQYF. The CDR3, as DNA: TGCGCCAGCAGCCTAACGGGGGGTTCCTACGAGCAGTACTTC.